These 21 T cell receptor beta chains originate from one sample sequenced in a study of shared clonotypes between healthy human individuals. Clones were read by immunoSEQ multiplex PCR, and TCRdb kept only the in-frame ones, dropping some. The table records hundreds of thousands of clones, about 96% of them present only once. Sequenced material: naive CD4+ T cells sorted from blood. The subset: CD45RA+ positively selected. These receptors were collected from a woman in her 30s in good health.

V is TRBV6-6 and J is TRBJ1-5; D not certain. V shed 8 bases and J shed 1 base, with 15 bases lying between them. Germline V CDR1 and CDR2: MNHNY, SVGAGI (reference sequence). There are 15 residues in the CDR3. CDR3 DNA: TGTGCCAGCGGGCTTTGGTCGGAGAGCAATCAGCCCCAGCATTTT. Amino acid sequence: CASGLWSESNQPQHF.

The CDR3 coding sequence is TGCGCCAGCAGCCAAGGAGCGGTAGTTCCAAGCTCTGGGGCCAACGTCCTGACTTTC. Amino acids: CASSQGAVVPSSGANVLTF. V gene TRBV4-1 combines with J gene TRBJ2-6; TRBD2 is a possible D gene (5 bases). CDR3 length: 19 residues. Trimming shortened V by 1 base and J by 0 bases, and 16 bases separated the two germline ends. Looked up from germline, CDR1 is MGHRA and CDR2 is YSYEKL.

This chain joins TRBV5-4 and TRBJ2-6; the match to TRBD1 covers 12 bases. V was pared by 5 bases and J by 4 bases, with 4 bases of the junction left unmatched. The CDR3 length is 16 residues. Germline CDR1 reads SGHNT; CDR2 reads YYREEE (reference sequence). The CDR3 is CASRGQGAPGANVLTF. In nucleotides, the CDR3 is TGTGCCAGCAGGGGACAGGGGGCGCCCGGGGCCAACGTCCTGACTTTC. The variable domain in full, completed from reference TRBV5-4 and TRBJ2-6, reads ETGVTQSPTHLIKTRGQQVTLRCSSQSGHNTVSWYQQALGQGPQFIFQYYREEENGRGNFPPRFSGLQFPNYSSELNVNALELDDSALYLCASRGQGAPGANVLTFGAGSRLTVL.

V usage is TRBV2 and J usage is TRBJ1-1; D is ambiguous. Trimming left V 11 bases short and J 1 base short, with 14 bases between. Looked up from germline, CDR1 is SNHLY and CDR2 is FYNNEI. This CDR3 is built from 13 residues. CDR3 protein: CALKRGGNTEAFF. The DNA of the CDR3 is TGTGCCCTCAAACGGGGAGGGAACACTGAAGCTTTCTTT.

This rearrangement joins TRBV11-2 to TRBJ2-7; weak D call: TRBD2 (5 bases). Germline loops: CDR1 SGHAT, CDR2 FQNNGV. The CDR3 totals 12 residues. V lost 8 bases and J lost 3, with 11 bases in between. The CDR3 sequence: CASSARVYEQYF. CDR3 bases: TGTGCCAGCTCCGCGAGGGTCTACGAGCAGTACTTC. The complete variable domain, with remaining parts taken from reference TRBV11-2 and TRBJ2-7, reads EAGVAQSPRYKIIEKRQSVAFWCNPISGHATLYWYQQILGQGPKLLIQFQNNGVVDDSQLPKDRFSAERLKGVDSTLKIQPAKLEDSAVYLCASSARVYEQYFGPGTRLTVT.

CDR3 bases: TGTGCCAGCAGTTCGGGACAGGTACGCGAAAAACTGTTTTTT. This gives the protein CASSSGQVREKLFF. The V and J genes are TRBV28 and TRBJ1-4, with 8 bases identical to TRBD1. The CDR3 is 14 amino acids. Trimming at V came to 4 bases and at J to 8 bases, leaving 6 bases not matched to a gene. Germline V gene lookup returns CDR1 MDHEN and CDR2 SYDVKM.

The rearrangement uses TRBV9 and TRBJ2-3, with TRBD2 matching 10 bases. The CDR3 spans 15 residues. Germline trimming cut 0 bases from V and 4 bases from J; bases unmatched to any gene: 2. The germline CDR1 and CDR2 sequences are SGDLS and YYNGEE. CDR3 bases: TGTGCCAGCAGCGTAGGGAGCGGGAGGGCAGATACGCAGTATTTT. Translation: CASSVGSGRADTQYF.

The chain is built from TRBV19 and TRBJ1-2, with TRBD1 matching over 7 bases. V lost 4 bases to trimming and J lost 0 bases; unmatched junction nucleotides: 8. CDR1 and CDR2 (germline): LNHDA, SQIVND (reference sequence). The CDR3 is 16 amino acids. CDR3 residues: CASSTQGNRANYGYTF. DNA of the CDR3: TGTGCCAGTAGTACACAGGGGAATCGCGCTAACTATGGCTACACCTTC.

The V gene is TRBV19, the J gene TRBJ2-7; no reliable D call. Looked up from germline, CDR1 is LNHDA and CDR2 is SQIVND (reference sequence). The ends were cut back, 6 bases at V and 2 bases at J, with 8 bases in the middle. The CDR3 has 12 amino acids. The CDR3 loop reads CASRDGAYEQYF. The CDR3 DNA reads TGTGCCAGTAGAGACGGAGCCTACGAGCAGTACTTC.

The rearrangement links TRBV5-4 to TRBJ2-2, with a tentative D call TRBD2 (5 bases). Germline lookup yields CDR1 SGHNT and CDR2 YYREEE (reference sequence). This CDR3 spans 13 amino acids. Trimming cost V 4 bases and J 6 bases, with 10 bases left between them. The CDR3 DNA reads as TGTGCCAGCAGCGTCGACGGGGCCGGGGAGCTGTTTTTT. Its translation: CASSVDGAGELFF.

This chain links TRBV2 with TRBJ1-4; perhaps TRBD1 as D (6 bases). CDR1 is SNHLY, CDR2 FYNNEI, per germline. The V and J ends lost 6 bases and 8 bases respectively, with 19 bases between them. The length of the CDR3 is 15 residues. CDR3 protein: CASRYQTGIPEKLFF. In DNA form, the CDR3 reads TGTGCCAGCAGGTATCAGACAGGAATCCCCGAAAAACTGTTTTTT.

The chain employs TRBV4-1 and TRBJ2-3; 8 bases agree with TRBD2. The trim removed 4 bases at V and 6 bases at J, leaving 12 bases unmatched. The CDR3 has 16 residues. The V gene's germline CDR1 is MGHRA and CDR2 YSYEKL. The CDR3, as DNA: TGCGCCAGCAGCCGCGCTCCGGGACTAGGGGCCGATACGCAGTATTTT. This encodes CASSRAPGLGADTQYF.

This chain links TRBV19 with TRBJ2-3, with 9 positions matching TRBD1. The CDR3 runs to 17 residues. J was trimmed by 0 bases and V by 0 bases; bases with no gene match: 4. From germline, CDR1 is LNHDA and CDR2 SQIVND (reference sequence). Written as DNA, the CDR3 is TGTGCCAGTAGTATAGAAGGACAGGGGCCAAGCACAGATACGCAGTATTTT. Its translation: CASSIEGQGPSTDTQYF.

This sequence joins TRBV21-1 and TRBJ1-1. TRBV21-1 counts as a pseudogene. The CDR3 loop spans 17 amino acids. This chain's CDR3 is CASSSPGRALLDTEAFF. CDR3 nucleotides: TGTGCCAGCAGCTCGCCGGGCCGAGCCCTTTTGGACACTGAAGCTTTCTTT.

V and J are TRBV29-1 and TRBJ1-1; D unresolved. Per the germline V gene, CDR1 is SQVTM and CDR2 is ANQGSEA. This CDR3 contains 12 residues. CDR3 sequence: CRTGIMNTEAFF. CDR3 nucleotides: TGCCGGACGGGGATCATGAACACTGAAGCTTTCTTT.

The chain recombines TRBV6-6 with TRBJ1-5; D is uncertain. V dropped 6 bases and J dropped 0 bases, with 12 bases sitting between them. The CDR3 extends over 15 amino acids. Germline CDR1 and CDR2: MNHNY and SVGAGI (reference sequence). CDR3 region: CASRIKGSSNQPQHF. The CDR3 DNA sequence: TGTGCCAGCAGGATTAAGGGCAGTAGCAATCAGCCCCAGCATTTT.

The genes are TRBV27 and TRBJ2-1, with TRBD2 identical over 11 bases. The CDR3 loop spans 17 amino acids. Looked up from germline, CDR1 is MNHEY and CDR2 is SMNVEV (reference sequence). Trimming cost V 4 bases and J 7 bases; bases outside gene matches: 12. CDR3 residues: CASSSYKIGTSGNEQFF. The CDR3 DNA reads TGTGCCAGCAGTTCCTACAAAATTGGGACTAGCGGAAATGAGCAGTTCTTC.

The V gene is TRBV19, the J gene TRBJ1-5, with 7 bases lining up with TRBD1. The CDR3 runs 16 residues. The V and J ends lost 5 bases and 0 bases, in that order; junction bases with no gene match: 7. Germline values: CDR1 LNHDA, CDR2 SQIVND (reference sequence). CDR3 sequence reads: CASSRTTGFSNQPQHF. CDR3 DNA: TGTGCCAGTAGTCGGACGACAGGGTTTAGCAATCAGCCCCAGCATTTT.

This clone showed up just once. V and J are TRBV29-1 and TRBJ2-2, with 9 bases lining up with TRBD1. Germline-derived CDR1 and CDR2 are SQVTM and ANQGSEA. Losses at the gene ends were 6 bases for V and 7 bases for J; bases not matched to a gene: 15. The CDR3 totals 16 residues. Written as DNA, the CDR3 is TGCAGCGTAGCTATAACCACAGGGGGCGCAAACGGGGAGCTGTTTTTT. Translation: CSVAITTGGANGELFF.

V and J are TRBV18 and TRBJ1-1, with TRBD1 identical over 7 bases. Per the germline V gene, CDR1 is KGHSH and CDR2 is LQKENI. This CDR3 comprises 14 residues. The J segment lost 1 base and the V segment lost 4 bases, leaving 3 bases of the junction unmatched. The CDR3 DNA reads as TGTGCCAGCTCACTAGACAGGGCGAACACTGAAGCTTTCTTT. Translating gives CASSLDRANTEAFF.

This clone occurred once. The J gene is TRBJ2-1, the V gene TRBV25-1; 9 nucleotides align to TRBD1. Per germline, CDR1 MGHDK and CDR2 SYGVNS. Trimming removed 3 bases from V and 8 bases from J; junction bases left unmatched: 8. This CDR3 has 15 amino acids. The CDR3 region is CASSDPGQGSHEQFF. As DNA, the CDR3 is TGTGCCAGCAGTGACCCGGGACAGGGTAGCCATGAGCAGTTCTTC.